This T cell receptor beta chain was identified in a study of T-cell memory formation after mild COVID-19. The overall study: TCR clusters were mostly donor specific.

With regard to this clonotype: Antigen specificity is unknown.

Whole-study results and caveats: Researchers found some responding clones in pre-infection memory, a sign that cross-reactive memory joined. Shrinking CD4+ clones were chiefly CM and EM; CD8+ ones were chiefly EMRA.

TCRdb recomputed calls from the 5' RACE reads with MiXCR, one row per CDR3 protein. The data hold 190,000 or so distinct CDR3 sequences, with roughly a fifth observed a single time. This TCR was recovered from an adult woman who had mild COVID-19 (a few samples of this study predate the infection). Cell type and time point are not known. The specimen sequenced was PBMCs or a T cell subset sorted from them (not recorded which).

CDR3 nucleotide sequence: TGTGCCACCGGACAGGCTTACACAGATACGCAGTATTTT. This gives the protein CATGQAYTDTQYF. J is TRBJ2-3 and V is TRBV6-5, with TRBD1 matching 7 bases. This CDR3 has 13 residues. Germline values: CDR1 MNHEY, CDR2 SVGAGI. Trimming at V came to 10 bases and at J to 2 bases, leaving 6 bases not matched to a gene.